The TCR beta chain under discussion was sequenced for a study of OX40 agonist ivuxolimab in advanced cancers. Study observations and caveats: Averaged across samples, CD8+ T cells carried more expanded clones than CD4+ did.

Sequencing was performed with immunoSEQ multiplex PCR; in TCRdb, only in-frame clones are kept and a portion is missing. The sample lists 100,000 to 150,000 clones; just under 95% were seen once. To note about this clone: Its target is not known.

Between the trimmed V and J ends, which lost 5 bases and 0 bases, there was a span of 21 bases. Germline V CDR1 and CDR2: MDHEN, SYDVKM. This CDR3 region has 18 residues. Specimen: CD4+ or CD8+ T cells sorted from blood, collected in a trial of the OX40 agonist ivuxolimab. The V call is TRBV28, the J call TRBJ2-3, with D perhaps TRBD2 (5 bases). This TCR was recovered from an adult with an advanced solid tumor such as melanoma, head and neck, liver or kidney cancer. DNA of the CDR3: TGTGCCAGCAGTAAGACCCCCAAGCGGACTTCTAGCACAGATACGCAGTATTTT. Protein product: CASSKTPKRTSSTDTQYF. Combining the CDR3 with reference TRBV28 and TRBJ2-3 gives the whole variable domain DVKVTQSSRYLVKRTGEKVFLECVQDMDHENMFWYRQDPGLGLRLIYFSYDVKMKEKGDIPEGYSVSREKKERFSLILESASTNQTSMYLCASSKTPKRTSSTDTQYFGPGTRLTVL.